Below are 25 T cell receptor beta chains sequenced from a single sample in a study of coeliac disease. The repertoire was sequenced with immunoSEQ multiplex PCR; TCRdb's copy has only in-frame clones and lacks some. This sample has thousands of clones; around 69% occur once, and the top ten carry 5% to 6.5%. The sequenced sample consisted of lamina propria lymphocytes from the gut. Every receptor here comes from a man younger than 40 with celiac disease.

The chain has TRBV13 and TRBJ2-7; no clear D. This CDR3 is 12 amino acids long. V gave up 4 bases and J gave up 7 bases, with 11 bases separating them. Per the germline V gene, CDR1 is PRHDT and CDR2 is FYEKMQ (reference sequence). The chain's CDR3 is CASSSRSSEQYF. The CDR3 nucleotides are TGTGCCAGCAGCTCCCGGTCGTCAGAGCAGTACTTC. The whole variable domain, filled in from reference TRBV13 and TRBJ2-7, reads AAGVIQSPRHLIKEKRETATLKCYPIPRHDTVYWYQQGPGQDPQFLISFYEKMQSDKGSIPDRFSAQQFSDYHSELNMSSLELGDSALYFCASSSRSSEQYFGPGTRLTVT.

The V and J genes are TRBV10-3 and TRBJ2-3, with 10 bases identical to TRBD2. The germline V gene encodes CDR1 ENHRY and CDR2 SYGVKD. The CDR3 has 15 amino acids. Trimming cost V 3 bases and J 4 bases; bases outside gene matches: 4. In DNA, the CDR3 is TGTGCCATCAGTGACCCTAGCGGGAGTTCAGATACGCAGTATTTT. Translated, it gives CAISDPSGSSDTQYF.

The rearrangement uses TRBV4-1 and TRBJ2-3, with 8 bases matching TRBD2. Per the germline V gene, CDR1 is MGHRA and CDR2 is YSYEKL. The V gene end was trimmed by 2 bases and the J gene end by 6 bases; junction bases not matched to a gene: 7. The CDR3 has 15 amino acids. CDR3 DNA: TGCGCCAGCAGCCAACTGGGACTAGTTGGCGATACGCAGTATTTT. The encoded protein is CASSQLGLVGDTQYF.

A few counts support this clone. J is TRBJ2-5 and V is TRBV29-1, with D possibly matching TRBD1 (8 bases). The V gene's germline CDR1 is SQVTM and CDR2 ANQGSEA. Trimming shortened V by 7 bases and J by 5 bases, and 17 bases separated the two germline ends. The CDR3 has 13 residues. The CDR3 DNA sequence: TGCAGCGCCGAACAGGGGGGGTGGGAGACCCAGTACTTC. Translation gives CSAEQGGWETQYF.

This clone is judged large. The CDR3 loop is CASSLALSDINGYTF. CDR3 nucleotide sequence: TGTGCCAGCAGTTTGGCCCTATCGGACATTAATGGCTACACCTTC. The chain uses TRBV2 and TRBJ1-2; tentatively, D is TRBD1 (5 bases). This CDR3 is built from 15 residues. Germline CDR1 reads SNHLY; CDR2 reads FYNNEI. V lost 5 bases to trimming and J lost 6 bases, with 19 bases between them.

This chain uses TRBV6-6 with TRBJ2-7, with 8 positions matching TRBD1. The CDR3 spans 15 residues. Trimming took 6 bases from V and 4 from J; bases not matched to a gene: 11. Germline V lookup: CDR1 MNHNY, CDR2 SVGAGI (reference sequence). The DNA of the CDR3 is TGTGCCAGCAGAACTTCAGGGGGCCAAGTTTACGAGCAGTACTTC. This encodes CASRTSGGQVYEQYF.

This chain uses TRBV10-3 with TRBJ1-2; tentative D call: TRBD1 (6 bases). V was trimmed by 7 bases and J by 8 bases, leaving 8 bases between them. Germline values: CDR1 ENHRY, CDR2 SYGVKD. The CDR3 has 10 amino acids. The CDR3 protein is CAIKGDGYTF. The CDR3 coding sequence is TGTGCCATCAAGGGGGACGGCTACACCTTC.

This clone was seen a handful of times. The rearrangement uses TRBV6-5 and TRBJ2-1; 12 bases fit TRBD1. V lost 5 bases to trimming and J lost 6 bases; unmatched junction nucleotides: 5. The germline CDR1 and CDR2 sequences are MNHEY and SVGAGI. The CDR3 runs to 15 residues. The CDR3: CASSPEGQGANEQFF. The CDR3 region has the DNA TGTGCCAGCAGTCCCGAGGGACAGGGGGCCAATGAGCAGTTCTTC.

The rearrangement links TRBV11-3 to TRBJ2-1; 9 bases are a match to TRBD2. There are 14 residues in the CDR3. V lost 5 bases and J lost 8; bases outside the gene matches: 7. The germline gives CDR1 SGHNT, CDR2 YENEEA. CDR3 region: CASSRGLAFHEQFF. CDR3 DNA: TGTGCCAGCAGCCGCGGACTAGCGTTTCATGAGCAGTTCTTC.

The rearrangement links TRBV28 to TRBJ2-7; 10 nucleotides agree with TRBD1. The CDR3 totals 15 residues. Looked up from germline, CDR1 is MDHEN and CDR2 is SYDVKM. Trimming cost V 6 bases and J 1 base; bases outside gene matches: 6. In DNA form, the CDR3 reads TGTGCCAGCAGAAGACAGGGGGCGACGTCCTACGAGCAGTACTTC. Translated, it gives CASRRQGATSYEQYF.

The chain couples TRBV25-1 to TRBJ1-2; 9 bases align to TRBD1. This CDR3 is 16 amino acids long. V gave up 8 bases and J gave up 7 bases; unmatched junction bases: 17. Per the germline V gene, CDR1 is MGHDK and CDR2 is SYGVNS. The CDR3 protein is CASSMVRQGDVGGYTF. In DNA form, the CDR3 reads TGTGCCAGCTCTATGGTGCGACAGGGGGATGTAGGTGGCTACACCTTC.

This chain connects TRBV19 to TRBJ1-4, with 9 bases that match TRBD1. The length of the CDR3 is 16 residues. Germline loops: CDR1 LNHDA, CDR2 SQIVND (reference sequence). V lost 8 bases, J lost 7 bases, and 14 bases stayed unmatched. The CDR3 DNA sequence: TGTGCCAGTGGAGTCCCGGGACAGGGTTTGCGTGAAAAACTGTTTTTT. Translating gives CASGVPGQGLREKLFF. The variable domain in full, with the rest retrieved from reference TRBV19 and TRBJ1-4, is DGGITQSPKYLFRKEGQNVTLSCEQNLNHDAMYWYRQDPGQGLRLIYYSQIVNDFQKGDIAEGYSVSREKKESFPLTVTSAQKNPTAFYLCASGVPGQGLREKLFFGSGTQLSVL.

This sequence joins TRBV30 and TRBJ1-3; the D is unclear. The CDR3 spans 12 residues. Germline-derived CDR1 and CDR2 are GTSNPN and SVGIG (reference sequence). V shed 6 bases and J shed 2 bases, with 8 bases lying between them. CDR3 in DNA: TGTGCCTGTTTAGCTCCTGGAAACACCATATATTTT. Translation gives CACLAPGNTIYF.

This clone was counted a single time. V is TRBV11-2 and J is TRBJ2-1; 11 bases agree with TRBD2. Per germline, CDR1 SGHAT and CDR2 FQNNGV. Trimming at V came to 3 bases and at J to 6 bases, leaving 7 bases not matched to a gene. The CDR3 covers 16 residues. The CDR3 nucleotides read TGTGCCAGCAGCTTTCTACTAGCGGGAGAGGTCAATGAGCAGTTCTTC. Translating it yields CASSFLLAGEVNEQFF. Full variable domain (missing parts from reference TRBV11-2 and TRBJ2-1): EAGVAQSPRYKIIEKRQSVAFWCNPISGHATLYWYQQILGQGPKLLIQFQNNGVVDDSQLPKDRFSAERLKGVDSTLKIQPAKLEDSAVYLCASSFLLAGEVNEQFFGPGTRLTVL.

The chain employs TRBV7-9 and TRBJ1-4; D gene uncertain. This CDR3 is 14 amino acids long. From germline, CDR1 is SEHNR and CDR2 FQNEAQ (reference sequence). Trimming removed 5 bases from V and 5 bases from J, with 12 bases in between. CDR3 loop: CASSRQDRNEKLFF. The CDR3 DNA is TGTGCCAGCAGCCGACAAGATAGAAATGAAAAACTGTTTTTT.

This clone was picked up a small number of times. The gene calls are TRBV25-1 and TRBJ1-2, with TRBD1 identical over 7 bases. The CDR3 covers 15 residues. CDR1 and CDR2 (germline): MGHDK, SYGVNS. Trimming at V came to 4 bases and at J to 1 base, leaving 6 bases not matched to a gene. The CDR3 DNA is TGTGCCAGCAGTGGGGCAGGGGGAAATAACTATGGCTACACCTTC. It translates to CASSGAGGNNYGYTF.

This clone was seen a few times. Here the CDR3 reads CASSKDRAGGQPQHF. As DNA, the CDR3 is TGTGCCAGCAGCAAAGACAGGGCCGGGGGACAGCCCCAGCATTTT. This chain joins TRBV7-2 and TRBJ1-5; 7 bases agree with TRBD1. V shed 5 bases and J 7 bases; nucleotides not matched to a gene: 11. Germline V gene sequence: CDR1 SGHTA, CDR2 FQGNSA. The CDR3 sequence is 15 residues long.

This clone was found once. V and J are TRBV5-1 and TRBJ1-4; D is ambiguous. From germline, CDR1 is SGHRS and CDR2 YFSETQ. This CDR3 is 14 amino acids long. V lost 1 base, J lost 8 bases, and 12 bases lay in between. The CDR3 sequence: CASSLKYPSEKLFF. DNA of the CDR3: TGCGCCAGCAGCTTGAAGTATCCAAGCGAAAAACTGTTTTTT.

This chain joins TRBV10-3 and TRBJ2-7, with D possibly TRBD1 on 6 matching bases. Germline values: CDR1 ENHRY, CDR2 SYGVKD. The CDR3 is 18 amino acids. The V end lost 6 bases, the J end lost 3 bases, and 27 bases lay between the germline ends. The CDR3 is CAIRGPTGPGAPDYEQYF. The CDR3 bases are TGTGCCATCAGAGGGCCAACGGGCCCAGGGGCCCCGGACTACGAGCAGTACTTC.

J is TRBJ1-5 and V is TRBV19; TRBD1 is a possible D gene (5 bases). The germline V and J ends were trimmed by 5 bases and 0 bases, with 23 bases remaining between them. Looked up from germline, CDR1 is LNHDA and CDR2 is SQIVND (reference sequence). The CDR3 is made up of 19 amino acids. CDR3 in amino acids: CASSLHLGAGRDSNQPQHF. The CDR3 DNA is TGTGCCAGTAGTCTCCACTTAGGGGCAGGGAGGGATAGCAATCAGCCCCAGCATTTT.

This clone occurred a few times. V and J are TRBV4-1 and TRBJ2-5; possible D gene TRBD1, 6 bases. V lost 3 bases and J 5 bases, leaving 13 bases between the germline ends. Germline V gives CDR1 MGHRA, CDR2 YSYEKL. The CDR3 is made up of 14 amino acids. CDR3 loop: CASSHPQGFETQYF. CDR3 coding DNA: TGCGCCAGCAGCCATCCCCAGGGGTTCGAGACCCAGTACTTC.

This clone was detected a few times. The rearrangement uses TRBV13 and TRBJ2-1, with 8 bases matching TRBD1. The CDR3 is 15 residues long. CDR1 PRHDT and CDR2 FYEKMQ come from the germline V gene (reference sequence). V shed 0 bases, J shed 7 bases, and the junction held 5 bases outside the gene matches. DNA of the CDR3: TGTGCCAGCAGCTTAGGCAGGGGGCGTTTAAATGAGCAGTTCTTC. As protein: CASSLGRGRLNEQFF.

The CDR3 bases are TGCGCCAGCAGCCAAACGGGACAGTTAAACTATGGCTACACCTTC. Amino acid sequence: CASSQTGQLNYGYTF. This chain uses TRBV4-1 with TRBJ1-2; 7 positions agree with TRBD1. Germline V gives CDR1 MGHRA, CDR2 YSYEKL. The CDR3 extends over 15 amino acids. Germline trimming cut 2 bases from V and 2 bases from J; bases unmatched to any gene: 5.

The sample holds a few counts of this clone. The genes are TRBV7-3 and TRBJ2-3; 7 nucleotides agree with TRBD2. In germline, CDR1 is SGHTA, CDR2 FQGTGA. The CDR3 runs to 15 residues. After removal of 2 bases from V and 5 bases from J, the junction contained 7 bases not matched to a gene. The CDR3 spells CASSLEAGAGDTQYF. CDR3 nucleotides: TGTGCCAGCAGCTTAGAGGCGGGAGCAGGAGATACGCAGTATTTT.

The chain links TRBV5-8 to TRBJ2-7, with D unresolved. CDR1 and CDR2 (germline): SGHTS, YDEGEE. With 3 bases removed from V and 0 bases from J, the gap between germline ends came to 10 bases. CDR3 length: 14 residues. The CDR3 DNA reads TGTGCCAGCAGCTCGCCCGGGTCCTCCTACGAGCAGTACTTC. Amino acid sequence: CASSSPGSSYEQYF.